This T cell receptor beta chain was sequenced during a study of metastatic and nonmetastatic thyroid tumors. As for the study in general: The comparison covered peripheral blood and tumor or nodule tissue in malignant and benign thyroid patients. Study-level findings and limits: For both blood and tumor, malignant thyroid tumors reportedly showed significantly higher TCR beta diversity than benign nodules did.

CDR3 length: 16 amino acids. With 2 bases removed from V and 4 bases from J, the gap between germline ends came to 17 bases. Germline V CDR1 and CDR2: SNHLY, FYNNEI. In the source study's methods: Using the CDR3 differences seen across clinicopathological groups, the authors built a distant-metastasis classifier for papillary thyroid cancer, which was meant to discriminate distant-metastatic patients. Via MiXCR, TCRdb re-called the PCR reads. The authors' filters were not applied to this entry. This sample has some 33,000 clones, with approximately 17% found just once. This clone was seen at least ten times. Its antigen is not identified. All patients reached thyroid surgery having received no treatment beforehand.

Input material: blood. The V and J genes are TRBV2 and TRBJ1-1, with D maybe TRBD1 (6 bases). The TCR comes from a female donor with papillary thyroid cancer or a benign thyroid nodule (not recorded which). Some clones in this sample may be carry-over from other donors' samples. The CDR3 loop is CASSEFVVRGFTEAFF. The CDR3 nucleotides are TGTGCCAGCAGTGAATTTGTGGTCAGGGGTTTCACTGAAGCTTTCTTT.